Shown below are 31 T cell receptor beta chains from a single sample sequenced in a study of T cells in Graves' hyperthyroidism and ophthalmopathy. Amplification of TCR beta CDR3 regions used RNA as the template. Initially, a first-round RT-PCR of the TCR CDR3 employed the HTBI primer set. One entry per CDR3 protein results from TCRdb running MiXCR on the multiplex PCR reads. The sample comprises over 650,000 distinct CDR3 sequences, roughly 45% of which are singletons, and roughly 6.5% rests with the top ten. Sequenced material: peripheral blood or thyroid tissue (not recorded which). The receptor source for this set is an adult man with Graves' disease, either hyperthyroidism or ophthalmopathy (not recorded which).

This clonotype has only a few counts. Germline and junction disagree at one end, which may indicate a read error. This chain uses TRBV5-1 with TRBJ1-2; weak D call: TRBD1 (6 bases). This CDR3 comprises 16 residues. Germline V gives CDR1 SGHRS, CDR2 YFSETQ. In nucleotides, the CDR3 is TGTGCCAGCAGCCAAGGGGGTGGACGAGGAGGCTATGGCTACACCTTC. Its translation is CASSQGGGRGGYGYTF.

On this clonotype: One junction end disagrees with the germline gene, perhaps due to a read error. V and J are TRBV5-1 and TRBJ2-5, with TRBD1 matching over 9 bases. In germline, CDR1 is SGHRS, CDR2 YFSETQ. The CDR3 covers 16 residues. This CDR3 is CAGSPSGTGRGETQYF. The CDR3 DNA sequence: TGCGCCGGCAGCCCCTCCGGGACAGGGAGAGGAGAGACCCAGTACTTC.

The V gene is TRBV20-1, the J gene TRBJ2-5; 10 nucleotides match TRBD2. The CDR3 loop spans 15 amino acids. The germline gives CDR1 DFQATT, CDR2 SNEGSKA (reference sequence). Trimming removed 3 bases from V and 5 bases from J; junction bases left unmatched: 9. The CDR3 is CSASPLAGVRETQYF. The DNA of the CDR3 is TGCAGTGCTAGCCCCCTAGCGGGAGTCCGGGAGACCCAGTACTTC.

V and J are TRBV10-3 and TRBJ1-5, with 10 bases identical to TRBD1. With V trimmed by 3 bases and J by 6 bases, 2 bases remained unmatched. This CDR3 region has 14 residues. The germline gives CDR1 ENHRY, CDR2 SYGVKD. The CDR3 nucleotides are TGTGCCATCAGTGATGACAGGGGGCCTCAGCCCCAGCATTTT. Its protein product is CAISDDRGPQPQHF.

The chain employs TRBV20-1 and TRBJ2-7; 10 bases match TRBD2. CDR1 and CDR2 from the germline V gene are DFQATT and SNEGSKA (reference sequence). Trimming took 0 bases from V and 5 from J; bases not matched to a gene: 1. The CDR3 covers 13 residues. The CDR3 spells CSARDGTSDEQYF. The DNA for the CDR3 is TGCAGTGCTAGAGATGGGACTAGCGACGAGCAGTACTTC.

The chain carries TRBV20-1 and TRBJ2-7; the D gene is possibly TRBD2 (7 bases). The J call may be incorrect, as the DNA end agrees better with TRBJ2-1. The CDR3 totals 11 residues. Germline CDR1 DFQATT, CDR2 SNEGSKA (reference sequence). CDR3 loop: CSAKGGTMQFF. In DNA, the CDR3 is TGCAGTGCTAAGGGGGGGACAATGCAGTTCTTC.

This clonotype was recorded a few times. The chain combines TRBV7-8 with TRBJ1-6, with 8 bases that match TRBD1. Germline V gene data show CDR1 as SGHVS and CDR2 as FQNEAQ. The CDR3 has 15 residues. The junction had 11 bases not matched to a gene; V was cut back by 6 bases and J by 10 bases. The CDR3 DNA is TGTGCCAGCAGTTCATCATCAGGGGGCTGGTCACCCCTCCACTTT. Protein product: CASSSSSGGWSPLHF.

This clonotype was detected only a few times. V and J are TRBV7-8 and TRBJ1-6; D is undetermined. The CDR3 extends over 14 amino acids. CDR1 and CDR2 (germline): SGHVS, FQNEAQ. CDR3 residues: CASSLDTYNSPLHF. The CDR3 DNA reads as TGTGCTAGTAGTCTCGACACCTATAATTCACCCCTCCACTTT.

This clonotype has at least ten counts. CDR3 residues: CASSPYGGELFF. The DNA of the CDR3 is TGTGCCAGCAGTCCGTACGGCGGGGAGCTGTTTTTT. The chain recombines TRBV6-5 with TRBJ2-2; D is unresolved. Germline V gene lookup returns CDR1 MNHEY and CDR2 SVGAGI. This CDR3 contains 12 residues. Trimming stripped 5 bases from V and 7 bases from J, with 8 bases between.

This clonotype occurred a few times. The V and J genes are TRBV7-8 and TRBJ1-1; 12 bases match TRBD1. CDR1 and CDR2 from the germline V gene are SGHVS and FQNEAQ. The junction had 15 bases not matched to a gene; V was cut back by 4 bases and J by 0 bases. This CDR3 is 20 amino acids long. The CDR3 protein is CASSSKRVGTGGSLNTEAFF. The CDR3 nucleotides read TGTGCCAGCAGCTCAAAACGAGTAGGGACAGGGGGCTCTCTGAACACTGAAGCTTTCTTT.

V usage is TRBV10-2 and J usage is TRBJ1-6; tentative D call: TRBD1 (6 bases). CDR1 WSHSY and CDR2 SAAADI come from the germline V gene. Trimming shortened V by 3 bases and J by 7 bases, and 13 bases separated the two germline ends. The CDR3 consists of 15 residues. The CDR3 nucleotides are TGCGCCAGCAGTGAAACTCAGGGGAGCAATTCACCCCTCCACTTT. Amino acid sequence: CASSETQGSNSPLHF.

This chain uses TRBV7-2 with TRBJ1-5; D gene unclear. Trimming stripped 1 base from V and 14 bases from J, with 12 bases between. This CDR3 comprises 12 residues. Germline CDR1 is SGHTA and CDR2 is FQGNSA. CDR3 sequence: CASSLVAGYEHF. As DNA, the CDR3 is TGTGCCAGCAGCTTAGTGGCGGGGTACGAGCATTTT. Based on the CDR3 plus reference TRBV7-2 and TRBJ1-5, the full variable domain is GAGVSQSPSNKVTEKGKDVELRCDPISGHTALYWYRQSLGQGLEFLIYFQGNSAPDKSGLPSDRFSAERTGGSVSTLTIQRTQQEDSAVYLCASSLVAGYEHFGDGTRLSIL.

This clonotype was counted at least ten times. The chain has TRBV7-2 and TRBJ1-2, with D unresolved. The CDR3 has 14 residues. Between the trimmed V and J ends, which lost 0 bases and 2 bases, there was a span of 7 bases. Germline V gives CDR1 SGHTA, CDR2 FQGNSA. The CDR3 region is CASSLALGNYGYTF. The CDR3 nucleotides are TGTGCCAGCAGCTTAGCGCTGGGCAACTATGGCTACACCTTC. The full variable domain, its missing parts supplied by reference TRBV7-2 and TRBJ1-2, is GAGVSQSPSNKVTEKGKDVELRCDPISGHTALYWYRQSLGQGLEFLIYFQGNSAPDKSGLPSDRFSAERTGGSVSTLTIQRTQQEDSAVYLCASSLALGNYGYTFGSGTRLTVV.

With regard to this clonotype: The final CDR3 position lacks the conserved phenylalanine or tryptophan, pointing to a likely read error. The DNA is left out, because the CDR3 cannot be placed on it with certainty; the CDR3 is given as TCRdb lists it. The chain has TRBV19 and TRBJ1-3; the D call TRBD1 from the table was never checked on the DNA. The CDR3 adds up to 16 amino acids, both ends counted. Germline CDR1 reads LNHDA; CDR2 reads SQIVND (reference sequence). CDR3 residues: CASSIDSGTGVHPSTL.

This clonotype was counted ten times or more. The chain uses TRBV13 and TRBJ1-2, with D unclear. CDR1 and CDR2 (germline): PRHDT, FYEKMQ (reference sequence). This CDR3 comprises 13 residues. V was cut by 4 bases and J by 8 bases, with 14 bases left in between. CDR3 coding DNA: TGTGCCAGCAGCTCGACCGATGCTCGGGGCTACACCTTC. This codes for CASSSTDARGYTF.

As concerns this clonotype: The final CDR3 position lacks the conserved phenylalanine or tryptophan, pointing to a likely read error. No DNA is shown, since the ends of the CDR3 on it are uncertain; the CDR3 is the one TCRdb lists. The chain links TRBV10-3 to TRBJ1-4; TRBD1, as called in the table, went unchecked against the DNA. The length of the CDR3 is 9 amino acids, counting both ends. Germline assignment: CDR1 ENHRY and CDR2 SYGVKD. The CDR3 sequence is CAINQGADY.

This chain links TRBV7-8 with TRBJ1-2; TRBD1 matches at 12 bases. Trimming at V came to 2 bases and at J to 4 bases, leaving 17 bases not matched to a gene. This CDR3 has 20 amino acids. In germline, CDR1 is SGHVS, CDR2 FQNEAQ. The CDR3 spells CASSLTIAPPGQGASYGYTF. The CDR3 region has the DNA TGTGCCAGCAGCTTAACTATCGCTCCCCCGGGACAGGGGGCCAGCTATGGCTACACCTTC.

The rearrangement links TRBV10-3 to TRBJ2-6; D may correspond to TRBD1 or TRBD2 (5 bases each). CDR1 and CDR2 from the germline V gene are ENHRY and SYGVKD. CDR3 length equals 18 residues. V was clipped by 10 bases and J by 0 bases, with 22 bases between them. As DNA, the CDR3 is TGTGCCAGCTCACCACCCGGCAGGGAGAGCTCTGGGGCCAACGTCCTGACTTTC. It translates to CASSPPGRESSGANVLTF.

The J gene is TRBJ1-1, the V gene TRBV10-3; TRBD1 matches at 9 bases. Germline V gene lookup returns CDR1 ENHRY and CDR2 SYGVKD. CDR3 size: 18 residues. V was clipped by 2 bases and J by 2 bases; unmatched bases: 12. CDR3 sequence reads: CAISELLDRGRVNTEAFF. CDR3 bases: TGTGCCATCAGTGAGCTATTGGACAGGGGAAGGGTAAACACTGAAGCTTTCTTT.

V gene TRBV11-2 combines with J gene TRBJ1-5, with D uncertain. Trimming shortened V by 5 bases and J by 4 bases, and 12 bases separated the two germline ends. This CDR3 comprises 14 residues. The germline V gene has CDR1 SGHAT and CDR2 FQNNGV. In DNA form, the CDR3 reads TGTGCCAGCAGCCCAGACGGTTATAATCAGCCCCAGCATTTT. This codes for CASSPDGYNQPQHF.

This clonotype was counted ten times or more. This CDR3 is CASSGGGPGANVLTF. DNA of the CDR3: TGTGCCAGTAGTGGTGGGGGACCCGGGGCCAACGTCCTGACTTTC. The V call is TRBV19, the J call TRBJ2-6, with D possibly being TRBD1 or TRBD2 (5 bases each). V dropped 5 bases and J dropped 4 bases, with 12 bases sitting between them. The germline V gene encodes CDR1 LNHDA and CDR2 SQIVND (reference sequence). The CDR3 loop spans 15 amino acids. The full variable domain, completed using reference TRBV19 and TRBJ2-6, is DGGITQSPKYLFRKEGQNVTLSCEQNLNHDAMYWYRQDPGQGLRLIYYSQIVNDFQKGDIAEGYSVSREKKESFPLTVTSAQKNPTAFYLCASSGGGPGANVLTFGAGSRLTVL.

This clonotype was counted a few times. This chain joins TRBV7-9 and TRBJ1-5; the D gene is possibly TRBD1 (6 bases). Germline V CDR1 and CDR2: SEHNR, FQNEAQ (reference sequence). The CDR3 extends over 14 amino acids. V shed 5 bases and J shed 6 bases, with 14 bases lying between them. CDR3 residues: CASSQGGASQPQHF. CDR3 DNA: TGTGCCAGCAGCCAAGGGGGGGCGAGTCAGCCCCAGCATTTT.

The rearrangement links TRBV20-1 to TRBJ2-5, with TRBD2 identical over 13 bases. V shed 6 bases and J 9 bases; nucleotides not matched to a gene: 13. CDR1 is DFQATT and CDR2 is SNEGSKA in the germline V gene (reference sequence). The CDR3 sequence is 15 residues long. This chain's CDR3 is CSATLGTSGARAQYF. DNA of the CDR3: TGCAGTGCAACCCTAGGGACTAGCGGGGCTCGGGCCCAGTACTTC.

CDR3 sequence: CASSEREGQGHSPLHF. CDR3 nucleotides: TGTGCCAGCAGTGAACGTGAGGGACAGGGTCATTCACCCCTCCACTTT. The chain couples TRBV6-1 to TRBJ1-6; TRBD1 agrees at 9 bases. The J segment lost 8 bases and the V segment lost 2 bases, leaving 7 bases of the junction unmatched. Germline CDR1 MNHNS, CDR2 SASEGT. This CDR3 is built from 16 residues.

A word on this clonotype: A read error may explain this, as a much larger clone is one base away. The J gene is TRBJ1-4, the V gene TRBV14; TRBD1 might be the D (5 bases). The CDR3 is made up of 15 amino acids. From germline, CDR1 is SGHDN and CDR2 FVKESK. CDR3 coding DNA: TGTGCCGGCAGCCATCAACAGGCGGAGAATGAAAAACTGTTTTTT. Translation gives CAGSHQQAENEKLFF.

The J gene is TRBJ2-7, the V gene TRBV5-1; 8 nucleotides line up with TRBD1. The CDR3 covers 16 residues. The germline V gene encodes CDR1 SGHRS and CDR2 YFSETQ. Trimming removed 0 bases from V and 0 bases from J; junction bases left unmatched: 5. The CDR3 nucleotides are TGCGCCAGCAGCTTGGATCGGGACAGGAACTCCTACGAGCAGTACTTC. Protein sequence: CASSLDRDRNSYEQYF.

The table lists this clonotype with many counts. V usage is TRBV6-5 and J usage is TRBJ2-7; 7 bases align to TRBD1. Per germline, CDR1 MNHEY and CDR2 SVGAGI. This CDR3 has 12 amino acids. Trimming at V came to 5 bases and at J to 4 bases, leaving 2 bases not matched to a gene. The CDR3 nucleotides read TGTGCCAGCAGTAAGACAGGGTACGAGCAGTACTTC. Translating it yields CASSKTGYEQYF.

This clonotype was recorded at least ten times. This chain joins TRBV25-1 and TRBJ1-1, with a possible D match to TRBD1 (5 bases). This CDR3 has 16 residues. Trimming removed 2 bases at V and 1 base at J, with 14 bases between. Germline-derived CDR1 and CDR2 are MGHDK and SYGVNS. The CDR3 nucleotides read TGTGCCAGCAGTGAAGTATCAGGGCGACAGAACACTGAAGCTTTCTTT. Its translation is CASSEVSGRQNTEAFF. Drawing the rest from reference TRBV25-1 and TRBJ1-1, the complete variable domain is EADIYQTPRYLVIGTGKKITLECSQTMGHDKMYWYQQDPGMELHLIHYSYGVNSTEKGDLSSESTVSRIRTEHFPLTLESARPSHTSQYLCASSEVSGRQNTEAFFGQGTRLTVV.

This clonotype was picked up many times. The V gene is TRBV29-1, the J gene TRBJ1-1, with a tentative D call TRBD1 (6 bases). V was trimmed by 6 bases and J by 5 bases, leaving 22 bases between them. The germline CDR1 and CDR2 sequences are SQVTM and ANQGSEA. CDR3 size: 15 residues. The CDR3, as DNA: TGCAGCGTCCATACGGGGGGCAAATCGAGGACTGAAGCTTTCTTT. This gives the protein CSVHTGGKSRTEAFF.

This clonotype was seen ten or more times. The chain couples TRBV7-9 to TRBJ2-7; D is uncertain. CDR3 length: 13 residues. Trimming took off 5 bases at V and 2 bases at J, with 10 bases between the two ends. Germline-derived CDR1 and CDR2 are SEHNR and FQNEAQ (reference sequence). The CDR3 coding sequence is TGTGCCAGCAGCGGACGCCGTCCCTACGAGCAGTACTTC. Translated: CASSGRRPYEQYF.

The chain has TRBV7-9 and TRBJ2-7; D ambiguous. The V and J ends lost 6 bases and 6 bases respectively, with 9 bases between them. Germline V CDR1 and CDR2: SEHNR, FQNEAQ (reference sequence). The CDR3 sequence is 11 residues long. DNA of the CDR3: TGTGCCAGCAGTTTTGGAGCCGAGCAGTACTTC. It translates to CASSFGAEQYF.